This TCR beta chain was observed in a study of blood T cells in healthy people across ages. Whole-study findings and limits: Samples with more naive T cells showed higher observed beta diversity. PBMCs that were unsorted prevented a conclusive naive versus antigen-experienced comparison. CMV status of donors was unknown, possibly confounding expanded clonotype changes.

CDR1 SQVTM and CDR2 ANQGSEA come from the germline V gene. V lost 6 bases and J 1 base, leaving 15 bases between the germline ends. This CDR3 has 14 amino acids. This clonotype was seen a few times. No antigen is known for it. Next came a second PCR, run for about 7 to 12 cycles, which used a sample-barcoded 5' primer along with a J-beta primer mix. Researchers report that a template-switch adaptor with 12 random nucleotides tagged each cDNA molecule. TCRdb re-analysed the 5' RACE reads in MiXCR, keeping a single row per CDR3 protein. The sample lists about 720,000 distinct CDR3 sequences, roughly 20% occurring once.

The gene calls are TRBV29-1 and TRBJ1-1; D not certain. Sequences were obtained from blood. The origin of this receptor is a man aged 65-85 years in good health. The DNA for the CDR3 is TGCAGCGTCCCTGGACCGGAATGGAACACTGAAGCTTTCTTT. This translates into CSVPGPEWNTEAFF.